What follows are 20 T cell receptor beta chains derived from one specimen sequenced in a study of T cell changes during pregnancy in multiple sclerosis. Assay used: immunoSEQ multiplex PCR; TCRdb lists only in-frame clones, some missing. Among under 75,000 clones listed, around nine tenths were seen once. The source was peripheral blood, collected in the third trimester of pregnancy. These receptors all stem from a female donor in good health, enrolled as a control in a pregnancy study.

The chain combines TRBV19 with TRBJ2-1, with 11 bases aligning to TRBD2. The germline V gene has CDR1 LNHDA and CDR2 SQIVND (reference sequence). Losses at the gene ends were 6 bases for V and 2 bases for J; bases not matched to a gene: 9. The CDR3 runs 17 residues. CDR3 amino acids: CASRQRIAGGAYNEQFF. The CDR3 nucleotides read TGTGCCAGTAGGCAGAGAATAGCGGGGGGGGCCTACAATGAGCAGTTCTTC.

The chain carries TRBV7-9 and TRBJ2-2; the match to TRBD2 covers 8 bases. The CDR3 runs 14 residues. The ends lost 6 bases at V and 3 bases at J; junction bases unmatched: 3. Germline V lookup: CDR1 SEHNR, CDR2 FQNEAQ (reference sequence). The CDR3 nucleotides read TGTGCCAGCAGACTAGCGGTTGACACCGGGGAGCTGTTTTTT. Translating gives CASRLAVDTGELFF. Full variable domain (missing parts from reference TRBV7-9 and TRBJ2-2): DTGVSQNPRHKITKRGQNVTFRCDPISEHNRLYWYRQTLGQGPEFLTYFQNEAQLEKSRLLSDRFSAERPKGSFSTLEIQRTEQGDSAMYLCASRLAVDTGELFFGEGSRLTVL.

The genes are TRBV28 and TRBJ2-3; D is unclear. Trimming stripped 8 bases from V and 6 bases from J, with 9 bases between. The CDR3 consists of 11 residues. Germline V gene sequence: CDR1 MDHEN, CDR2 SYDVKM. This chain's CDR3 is CASRVSDTQYF. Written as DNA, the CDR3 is TGTGCCAGCCGGGTGTCCGATACGCAGTATTTT.

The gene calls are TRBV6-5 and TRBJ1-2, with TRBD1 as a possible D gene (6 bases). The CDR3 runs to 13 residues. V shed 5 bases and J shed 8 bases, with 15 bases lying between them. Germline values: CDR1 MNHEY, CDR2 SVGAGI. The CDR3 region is CASSPGTNEGYTF. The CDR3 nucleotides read TGTGCCAGCAGTCCCGGGACAAACGAGGGCTACACCTTC.

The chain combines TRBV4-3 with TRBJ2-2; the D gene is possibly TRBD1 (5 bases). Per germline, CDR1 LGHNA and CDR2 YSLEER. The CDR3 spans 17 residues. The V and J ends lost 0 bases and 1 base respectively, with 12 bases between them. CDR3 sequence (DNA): TGCGCCAGCAGCCAAGAATGGGGCAGATTGAACACCGGGGAGCTGTTTTTT. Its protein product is CASSQEWGRLNTGELFF.

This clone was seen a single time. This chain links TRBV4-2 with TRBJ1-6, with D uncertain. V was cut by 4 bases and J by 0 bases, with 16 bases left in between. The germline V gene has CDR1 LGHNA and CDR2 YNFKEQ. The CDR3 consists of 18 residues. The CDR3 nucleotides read TGTGCCAGCAGCCTCCTAGCCTCAGTCAGCTCCTATAATTCACCCCTCCACTTT. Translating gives CASSLLASVSSYNSPLHF.

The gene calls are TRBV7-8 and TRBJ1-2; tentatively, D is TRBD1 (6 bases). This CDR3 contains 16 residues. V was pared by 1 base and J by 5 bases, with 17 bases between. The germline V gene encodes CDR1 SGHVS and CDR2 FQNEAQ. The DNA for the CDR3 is TGTGCCAGCAGCTTAGTCCCCCGGGACATTAGATATGGCTACACCTTC. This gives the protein CASSLVPRDIRYGYTF.

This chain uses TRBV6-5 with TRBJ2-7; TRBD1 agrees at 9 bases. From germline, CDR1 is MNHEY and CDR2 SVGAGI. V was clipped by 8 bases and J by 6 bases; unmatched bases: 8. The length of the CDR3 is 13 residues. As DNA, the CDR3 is TGTGCCAGCGCTGGACAGGGGTTTAGCGAGCAGTACTTC. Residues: CASAGQGFSEQYF.

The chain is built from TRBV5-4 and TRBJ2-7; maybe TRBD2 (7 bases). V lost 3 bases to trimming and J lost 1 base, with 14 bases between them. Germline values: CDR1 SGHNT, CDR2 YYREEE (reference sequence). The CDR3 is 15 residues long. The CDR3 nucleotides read TGTGCCAGCAGCTGGGGGGGCCAGAAATCCTACGAGCAGTACTTC. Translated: CASSWGGQKSYEQYF.

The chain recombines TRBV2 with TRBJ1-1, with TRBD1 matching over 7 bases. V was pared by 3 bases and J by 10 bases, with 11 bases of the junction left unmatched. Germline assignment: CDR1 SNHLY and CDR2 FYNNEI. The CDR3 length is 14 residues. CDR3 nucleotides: TGTGCCAGCAGTGATTTCGGACAGGCGCGCGGAGCTTTCTTT. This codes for CASSDFGQARGAFF.

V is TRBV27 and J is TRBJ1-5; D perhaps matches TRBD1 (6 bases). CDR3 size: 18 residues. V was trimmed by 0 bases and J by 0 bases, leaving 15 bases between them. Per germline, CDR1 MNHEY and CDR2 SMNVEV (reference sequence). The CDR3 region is CASSLSIPGGHSNQPQHF. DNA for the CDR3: TGTGCCAGCAGTTTATCTATACCGGGGGGGCATAGCAATCAGCCCCAGCATTTT.

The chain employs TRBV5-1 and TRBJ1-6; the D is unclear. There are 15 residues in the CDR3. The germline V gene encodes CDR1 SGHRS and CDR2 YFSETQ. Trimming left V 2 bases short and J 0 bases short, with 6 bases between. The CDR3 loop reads CASSFGSSYNSPLHF. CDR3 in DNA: TGCGCCAGCAGCTTTGGGAGCTCCTATAATTCACCCCTCCACTTT.

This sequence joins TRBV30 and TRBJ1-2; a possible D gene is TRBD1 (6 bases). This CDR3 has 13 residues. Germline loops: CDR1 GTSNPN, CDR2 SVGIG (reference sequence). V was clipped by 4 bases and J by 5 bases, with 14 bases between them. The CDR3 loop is CAWTDGQRYGYTF. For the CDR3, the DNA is TGTGCCTGGACCGACGGACAGAGATATGGCTACACCTTC.

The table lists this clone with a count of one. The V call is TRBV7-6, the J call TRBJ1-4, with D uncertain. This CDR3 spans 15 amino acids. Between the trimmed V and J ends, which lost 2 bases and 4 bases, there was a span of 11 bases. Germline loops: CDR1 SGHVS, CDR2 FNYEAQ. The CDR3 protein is CASSLNPTYNEKLFF. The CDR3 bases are TGTGCCAGCAGCTTAAATCCGACTTATAATGAAAAACTGTTTTTT.

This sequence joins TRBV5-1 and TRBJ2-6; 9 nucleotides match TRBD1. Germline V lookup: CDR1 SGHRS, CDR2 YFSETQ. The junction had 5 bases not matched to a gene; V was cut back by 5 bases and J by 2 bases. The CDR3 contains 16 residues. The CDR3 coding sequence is TGCGCCAGCAGTCCTGGGACAGGGACTGGGGCCAACGTCCTGACTTTC. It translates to CASSPGTGTGANVLTF.

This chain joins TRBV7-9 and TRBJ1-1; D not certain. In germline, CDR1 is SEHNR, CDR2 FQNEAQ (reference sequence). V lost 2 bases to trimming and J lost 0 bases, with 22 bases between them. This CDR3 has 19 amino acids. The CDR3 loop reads CASSLPSMRKKTLNTEAFF. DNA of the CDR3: TGTGCCAGCAGCTTACCTTCCATGAGAAAAAAGACACTGAACACTGAAGCTTTCTTT. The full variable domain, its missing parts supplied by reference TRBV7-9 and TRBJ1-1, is DTGVSQNPRHKITKRGQNVTFRCDPISEHNRLYWYRQTLGQGPEFLTYFQNEAQLEKSRLLSDRFSAERPKGSFSTLEIQRTEQGDSAMYLCASSLPSMRKKTLNTEAFFGQGTRLTVV.

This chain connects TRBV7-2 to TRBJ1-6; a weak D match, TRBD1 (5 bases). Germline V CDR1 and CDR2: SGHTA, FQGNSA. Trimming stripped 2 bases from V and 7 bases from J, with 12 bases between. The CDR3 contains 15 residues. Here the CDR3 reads CASSLIQGGNSPLHF. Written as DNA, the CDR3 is TGTGCCAGCAGCTTAATTCAGGGTGGGAATTCACCCCTCCACTTT.

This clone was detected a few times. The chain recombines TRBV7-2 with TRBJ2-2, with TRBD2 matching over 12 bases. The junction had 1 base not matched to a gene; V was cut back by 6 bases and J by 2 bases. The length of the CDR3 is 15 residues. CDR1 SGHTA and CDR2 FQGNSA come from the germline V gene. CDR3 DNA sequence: TGTGCCAGCAGAGGACTAGCGGGAAACACCGGGGAGCTGTTTTTT. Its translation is CASRGLAGNTGELFF.

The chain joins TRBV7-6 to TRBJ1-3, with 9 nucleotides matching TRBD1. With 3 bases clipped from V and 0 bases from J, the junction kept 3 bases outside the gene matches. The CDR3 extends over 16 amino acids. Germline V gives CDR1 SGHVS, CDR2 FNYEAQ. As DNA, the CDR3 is TGTGCCAGCAGCTTTGGGACAGGGAACTCTGGAAACACCATATATTTT. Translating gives CASSFGTGNSGNTIYF.

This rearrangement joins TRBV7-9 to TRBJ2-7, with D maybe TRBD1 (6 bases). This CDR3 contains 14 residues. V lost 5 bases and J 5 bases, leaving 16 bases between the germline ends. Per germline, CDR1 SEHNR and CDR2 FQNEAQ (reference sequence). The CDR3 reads CASSQTGYLDEQYF. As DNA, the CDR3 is TGTGCCAGCAGCCAAACAGGGTATCTGGACGAGCAGTACTTC.